These 9 T cell receptor beta chains were sequenced from one sample in a study of T cells in Graves' hyperthyroidism and ophthalmopathy. It was RNA transcripts that yielded the amplified TCR beta CDR3 regions. The HTBI primer set drove a first-round RT-PCR of the TCR CDR3. Each CDR3 protein gets one entry after TCRdb re-called the multiplex PCR reads with MiXCR. Of around 700,000 distinct CDR3 sequences listed, around a third are singletons. Source material: blood. Every receptor here comes from a woman in her thirties or forties with Graves' hyperthyroidism.

The rearrangement uses TRBV24-1 and TRBJ2-2, with D uncertain. Trimming left V 3 bases short and J 5 bases short, with 3 bases between. Germline V gene data show CDR1 as KGHDR and CDR2 as SFDVKD. The CDR3 is made up of 12 amino acids. The CDR3 DNA reads TGTGCCACCAGTGATGGGACCGGGGAGCTGTTTTTT. This sequence encodes CATSDGTGELFF.

In the case of this clonotype: As the CDR3 is not closed by the conserved phenylalanine or tryptophan, this likely results from a read error. The J gene is TRBJ1-2, the V gene TRBV10-3; no firm D call. CDR1 and CDR2 (germline): ENHRY, SYGVKD. CDR3 size: 15 residues. CDR3 coding DNA: TGTGCCAGCAGTTTATCAGCTGGGTCCAACTATGGCTACACCGTC. Protein product: CASSLSAGSNYGYTV.

The chain links TRBV29-1 to TRBJ2-7; TRBD2 aligns across 8 bases. There are 13 residues in the CDR3. V lost 6 bases, J lost 0 bases, and 4 bases stayed unmatched. CDR1 is SQVTM and CDR2 is ANQGSEA in the germline V gene. The CDR3: CSVRGEASYEQYF. CDR3 coding DNA: TGCAGCGTGCGGGGGGAGGCCTCCTACGAGCAGTACTTC.

This clonotype was counted a few times. This may come from a read error, since a much larger clone is one base off. The J gene is TRBJ2-5, the V gene TRBV2, with 7 bases matching TRBD1. V lost 10 bases and J lost 1; bases outside the gene matches: 3. The CDR3 length is 12 residues. Germline V gene lookup returns CDR1 SNHLY and CDR2 FYNNEI. The CDR3: CAIRTGQETQYF. The CDR3 nucleotides are TGTGCCATCCGGACAGGCCAAGAGACCCAGTACTTC.

The V call is TRBV24-1, the J call TRBJ1-2, with 7 bases lining up with TRBD1. Germline V gives CDR1 KGHDR, CDR2 SFDVKD. The CDR3 loop spans 13 amino acids. V was pared by 3 bases and J by 6 bases, with 3 bases of the junction left unmatched. The CDR3 DNA is TGTGCCACCAGTGATAAGGGGACAGATGGCTACACCTTC. Its protein product is CATSDKGTDGYTF.

A note on this clonotype: This may be a read error: a much more frequent sequence differs by one nucleotide. CDR3 amino acids: CASSLSWDRPQHF. CDR3 nucleotides: TGTGCCAGCAGCTTGTCTTGGGATCGGCCCCAGCATTTT. The rearrangement links TRBV7-2 to TRBJ1-5; no definite D call. The CDR3 sequence is 13 residues long. CDR1 and CDR2 (germline): SGHTA, FQGNSA. The germline V and J ends were trimmed by 3 bases and 9 bases, with 12 bases remaining between them.

This clonotype appeared once. V gene TRBV9 combines with J gene TRBJ1-2; possible D gene TRBD1, 6 bases. CDR3 length: 14 residues. The ends were cut back, 6 bases at V and 2 bases at J, with 14 bases in the middle. Germline V gene sequence: CDR1 SGDLS, CDR2 YYNGEE. CDR3 coding DNA: TGTGCCAGCATCAACGCGGACAGCAACTATGGCTACACCTTC. It codes for CASINADSNYGYTF. Complete variable domain (other parts from reference TRBV9 and TRBJ1-2): DSGVTQTPKHLITATGQRVTLRCSPRSGDLSVYWYQQSLDQGLQFLIQYYNGEERAKGNILERFSAQQFPDLHSELNLSSLELGDSALYFCASINADSNYGYTFGSGTRLTVV.

Written as DNA, the CDR3 is TGCGCCAGCAGCTTCCAGGGGGAGGATGGCTACACCTTC. Translation: CASSFQGEDGYTF. V gene TRBV5-1 combines with J gene TRBJ1-2; 7 bases match TRBD1. This CDR3 spans 13 amino acids. CDR1 and CDR2 from the germline V gene are SGHRS and YFSETQ. The J segment lost 6 bases and the V segment lost 2 bases, leaving 4 bases of the junction unmatched.

For this clonotype: This may arise from a read error, as a much more abundant clone is one base away. The chain recombines TRBV7-2 with TRBJ1-3; no definite D call. The germline CDR1 and CDR2 sequences are SGHTA and FQGNSA. This CDR3 comprises 13 residues. V shed 6 bases and J shed 4 bases, with 10 bases lying between them. CDR3 residues: CASSAGLGNTIYF. Written as DNA, the CDR3 is TGTGCCAGCAGTGCCGGGCTCGGAAACACCATATATTTT.